Below, 27 T cell receptor beta chains from the same sample are listed, as sequenced in a study of cytomegalovirus exposure and HLA in healthy donors. Researchers ran the PCR with 60 Vbeta and 13 Jbeta primers. Sequenced by immunoSEQ multiplex PCR; TCRdb stores in-frame clones only, minus some. The repertoire consists of around 240,000 clones, with 82% occurring once and the leading ten covering approximately 5.3%. What was sequenced was PBMCs. The origin of the receptors is a middle-aged woman in good health and CMV-seropositive.

V gene TRBV6-5 combines with J gene TRBJ2-7; 9 bases match TRBD1. CDR3 size: 14 residues. V was clipped by 6 bases and J by 3 bases; unmatched bases: 6. CDR1 is MNHEY, CDR2 SVGAGI, per germline. The CDR3 loop reads CASRDRTGVYEQYF. The CDR3 coding sequence is TGTGCCAGCAGGGATAGGACAGGGGTCTACGAGCAGTACTTC.

The CDR3 reads CASSLDRYGYTF. CDR3 sequence (DNA): TGTGCCAGCAGCTTGGACAGATATGGCTACACCTTC. The chain couples TRBV5-4 to TRBJ1-2; D call uncertain. The CDR3 has 12 residues. Trimming removed 0 bases from V and 5 bases from J, with 5 bases in between. Germline CDR1 SGHNT, CDR2 YYREEE (reference sequence).

This chain uses TRBV6-1 with TRBJ2-7, with 9 positions matching TRBD1. Germline V lookup: CDR1 MNHNS, CDR2 SASEGT. V lost 11 bases and J lost 4; bases outside the gene matches: 12. The CDR3 runs to 14 residues. CDR3 bases: TGTGCCGTTTTGCGTTACAGGGGGCATTACGAGCAGTACTTC. It translates to CAVLRYRGHYEQYF.

This clone was seen a single time. This sequence joins TRBV27 and TRBJ1-2, with D unclear. V was pared by 6 bases and J by 1 base, with 18 bases between. Germline CDR1 and CDR2: MNHEY and SMNVEV (reference sequence). There are 16 residues in the CDR3. The CDR3 nucleotides are TGTGCCAGCAGCCCCGCCGGGAATTGGATTAACTATGGCTACACCTTC. This encodes CASSPAGNWINYGYTF.

This chain joins TRBV4-3 and TRBJ1-2, with D possibly being TRBD1 (5 bases). Between the trimmed V and J ends, which lost 2 bases and 7 bases, there was a span of 14 bases. There are 14 residues in the CDR3. Per the germline V gene, CDR1 is LGHNA and CDR2 is YSLEER. CDR3 residues: CASSQLSGSAGYTF. CDR3 bases: TGCGCCAGCAGCCAACTATCAGGGTCGGCTGGCTACACCTTC.

This clone was counted only a few times. V is TRBV30 and J is TRBJ2-7, with TRBD1 identical over 11 bases. This CDR3 comprises 15 residues. The germline V gene has CDR1 GTSNPN and CDR2 SVGIG (reference sequence). V dropped 0 bases and J dropped 3; count of bases not matched to a gene: 4. The CDR3 DNA is TGTGCCTGGAGTGTACGGGGGACAGGGGGCTACGAGCAGTACTTC. Amino acids: CAWSVRGTGGYEQYF.

The chain is built from TRBV12-5 and TRBJ2-3; 8 positions match TRBD2. J gave up 4 bases and V 7 bases, and 7 bases lay outside the gene matches. Germline V lookup: CDR1 LGHNT, CDR2 FRNRAP. The CDR3 extends over 14 amino acids. The CDR3 sequence is CASASGTRSDTQYF. The CDR3 nucleotides read TGTGCTAGTGCTTCCGGGACTAGATCAGATACGCAGTATTTT. Using reference TRBV12-5 and TRBJ2-3 for the parts outside the CDR3, the full variable domain is DARVTQTPRHKVTEMGQEVTMRCQPILGHNTVFWYRQTMMQGLELLAYFRNRAPLDDSGMPKDRFSAEMPDATLATLKIQPSEPRDSAVYFCASASGTRSDTQYFGPGTRLTVL.

This chain joins TRBV19 and TRBJ2-3, with 9 bases lining up with TRBD2. V was pared by 7 bases and J by 4 bases, with 9 bases of the junction left unmatched. The germline CDR1 and CDR2 sequences are LNHDA and SQIVND (reference sequence). This CDR3 is 15 amino acids long. CDR3 protein: CASTRSGSTSDTQYF. Here the CDR3 DNA reads TGTGCCAGTACCCGTAGCGGGAGTACTTCAGATACGCAGTATTTT. Combining the CDR3 with reference TRBV19 and TRBJ2-3 gives the whole variable domain DGGITQSPKYLFRKEGQNVTLSCEQNLNHDAMYWYRQDPGQGLRLIYYSQIVNDFQKGDIAEGYSVSREKKESFPLTVTSAQKNPTAFYLCASTRSGSTSDTQYFGPGTRLTVL.

This clone was observed a handful of times. This chain uses TRBV19 with TRBJ1-1, with D perhaps matching TRBD1 (6 bases). The CDR3 is 15 residues long. V shed 7 bases and J shed 1 base, with 16 bases lying between them. Germline CDR1 LNHDA, CDR2 SQIVND (reference sequence). CDR3 residues: CASKGTRNQNTEAFF. CDR3 coding DNA: TGTGCCAGTAAGGGGACACGAAATCAGAACACTGAAGCTTTCTTT. Complete variable domain (other parts from reference TRBV19 and TRBJ1-1): DGGITQSPKYLFRKEGQNVTLSCEQNLNHDAMYWYRQDPGQGLRLIYYSQIVNDFQKGDIAEGYSVSREKKESFPLTVTSAQKNPTAFYLCASKGTRNQNTEAFFGQGTRLTVV.

The V gene is TRBV4-3, the J gene TRBJ1-5; tentatively, D is TRBD1 (5 bases). The CDR3 contains 13 residues. Germline V gene data show CDR1 as LGHNA and CDR2 as YSLEER. The germline V and J ends were trimmed by 0 bases and 7 bases, with 7 bases remaining between them. CDR3 sequence reads: CASSQDRVQPQHF. The CDR3, as DNA: TGCGCCAGCAGCCAAGACAGGGTCCAGCCCCAGCATTTT.

The V and J genes are TRBV7-3 and TRBJ2-3; TRBD2 might be the D (6 bases). V was shortened by 2 bases and J by 14 bases, with 17 bases between the two germline ends. CDR1 is SGHTA and CDR2 is FQGTGA in the germline V gene. This CDR3 is built from 13 residues. The CDR3 DNA is TGTGCCAGCAGCTTAGGCTGGGCGGGGACGAGGTATTTT. Amino acid sequence: CASSLGWAGTRYF.

The J gene is TRBJ2-3, the V gene TRBV4-1, with a possible D match to TRBD1 (5 bases). V was trimmed by 5 bases and J by 6 bases, leaving 9 bases between them. The length of the CDR3 is 12 residues. The germline CDR1 and CDR2 sequences are MGHRA and YSYEKL. The CDR3: CASSDYRDTQYF. CDR3 DNA sequence: TGCGCCAGCAGCGATTACAGGGATACGCAGTATTTT.

V and J are TRBV5-4 and TRBJ2-1; 9 nucleotides match TRBD1. The junction had 7 bases not matched to a gene; V was cut back by 3 bases and J by 9 bases. There are 14 residues in the CDR3. Germline V lookup: CDR1 SGHNT, CDR2 YYREEE (reference sequence). CDR3 sequence: CASSYSGTGSEQFF. CDR3 DNA sequence: TGTGCCAGCAGCTACTCCGGGACAGGGAGTGAGCAGTTCTTC.

This clone was recorded a few times. This chain uses TRBV11-3 with TRBJ1-4; 7 bases match TRBD1. V lost 0 bases, J lost 6 bases, and 4 bases stayed unmatched. The CDR3 is made up of 15 amino acids. CDR1 SGHNT and CDR2 YENEEA come from the germline V gene. The CDR3 reads CASSLEGQRDEKLFF. In nucleotides, the CDR3 is TGTGCCAGCAGCTTAGAGGGACAGAGAGATGAAAAACTGTTTTTT.

The rearrangement uses TRBV7-2 and TRBJ2-2; tentative D call: TRBD2 (6 bases). Trimming shortened V by 2 bases and J by 5 bases, and 12 bases separated the two germline ends. Germline values: CDR1 SGHTA, CDR2 FQGNSA. The CDR3 has 15 amino acids. The CDR3 nucleotides are TGTGCCAGCAGCTTATTGGCACGGGGGACCGGGGAGCTGTTTTTT. It specifies CASSLLARGTGELFF.

The chain recombines TRBV6-5 with TRBJ1-2; 8 bases line up with TRBD1. The CDR3 runs to 12 residues. V shed 6 bases, J shed 4 bases, and the junction held 1 base outside the gene matches. Per the germline V gene, CDR1 is MNHEY and CDR2 is SVGAGI. This chain's CDR3 is CASRTGGYGYTF. The CDR3 bases are TGTGCCAGCAGAACAGGGGGCTATGGCTACACCTTC.

The J gene is TRBJ2-2, the V gene TRBV19, with D maybe TRBD2 (6 bases). The CDR3 loop spans 15 amino acids. Germline V gene data show CDR1 as LNHDA and CDR2 as SQIVND (reference sequence). The germline V and J ends were trimmed by 5 bases and 4 bases, with 14 bases remaining between them. The CDR3 spells CASSSRGSPTGELFF. CDR3 nucleotide sequence: TGTGCCAGTAGTTCCCGGGGGTCACCCACCGGGGAGCTGTTTTTT.

The J gene is TRBJ2-7, the V gene TRBV6-1; 8 bases line up with TRBD1. J was trimmed by 4 bases and V by 4 bases; bases with no gene match: 12. This CDR3 spans 16 amino acids. In germline, CDR1 is MNHNS, CDR2 SASEGT. The CDR3 sequence is CASSGHGGQVKYEQYF. The DNA for the CDR3 is TGTGCCAGCAGTGGACATGGGGGACAGGTTAAGTACGAGCAGTACTTC.

The chain joins TRBV6-1 to TRBJ1-2, with 9 bases fitting TRBD1. J was trimmed by 2 bases and V by 6 bases; bases with no gene match: 4. The germline V gene encodes CDR1 MNHNS and CDR2 SASEGT. This CDR3 is 14 amino acids long. In DNA, the CDR3 is TGTGCCAGCAGAAAGGACAGGGGAAACTATGGCTACACCTTC. Translated: CASRKDRGNYGYTF.

This clone has a handful of counts. The chain combines TRBV4-3 with TRBJ2-3; 9 bases map to TRBD2. The length of the CDR3 is 16 residues. V dropped 1 base and J dropped 2; count of bases not matched to a gene: 4. Germline V gene lookup returns CDR1 LGHNA and CDR2 YSLEER. The CDR3 DNA sequence: TGCGCCAGCAGCCAAGTAGCGGGGGCGTTCACAGATACGCAGTATTTT. It codes for CASSQVAGAFTDTQYF.

The CDR3 coding sequence is TGCGCCAGCAGCTTCCGTGGGACAGCGAACACCGGGGAGCTGTTTTTT. The encoded protein is CASSFRGTANTGELFF. The chain is built from TRBV5-1 and TRBJ2-2; 7 bases agree with TRBD1. V lost 2 bases, J lost 0 bases, and 4 bases stayed unmatched. Germline CDR1 is SGHRS and CDR2 is YFSETQ. CDR3 length equals 16 residues. The entire variable domain, with the rest obtained from reference TRBV5-1 and TRBJ2-2, is as follows: KAGVTQTPRYLIKTRGQQVTLSCSPISGHRSVSWYQQTPGQGLQFLFEYFSETQRNKGNFPGRFSGRQFSNSRSEMNVSTLELGDSALYLCASSFRGTANTGELFFGEGSRLTVL.

The chain carries TRBV6-4 and TRBJ1-1, with D uncertain. This CDR3 spans 13 amino acids. V gave up 8 bases and J gave up 0 bases, with 10 bases separating them. The V gene's germline CDR1 is MRHNA and CDR2 SNTAGT. The CDR3 DNA follows: TGTGCCAGCGGAAAGGAGCTGAACACTGAAGCTTTCTTT. Translated, it gives CASGKELNTEAFF.

The chain links TRBV29-1 to TRBJ1-4; the match to TRBD1 covers 7 bases. Unmatched junction bases numbered 5, after V lost 7 bases and J lost 0 bases. This CDR3 region has 14 residues. Germline values: CDR1 SQVTM, CDR2 ANQGSEA. The CDR3 coding sequence is TGCAGCGCCCTCGACAGGGCAACTAATGAAAAACTGTTTTTT. It encodes CSALDRATNEKLFF.

V usage is TRBV15 and J usage is TRBJ2-1; D ambiguous. This CDR3 has 11 amino acids. Germline V gene data show CDR1 as LNHNV and CDR2 as YYDKDF (reference sequence). The V gene lost 6 bases and the J gene lost 8 bases, with 8 bases spanning the gap. The DNA for the CDR3 is TGTGCCACCAGTACATTATATGAGCAGTTCTTC. It translates to CATSTLYEQFF.

This sequence joins TRBV15 and TRBJ1-2, with a weak D call TRBD1 (5 bases). CDR1 and CDR2 from the germline V gene are LNHNV and YYDKDF (reference sequence). The CDR3 is 15 amino acids. Deletions cut 0 bases from V and 5 bases from J, with 13 bases between. The DNA for the CDR3 is TGTGCCACCAGCAGAGATCAGTGGCAGGGTTATGGCTACACCTTC. This sequence encodes CATSRDQWQGYGYTF.

V is TRBV6-1 and J is TRBJ1-6; the match to TRBD1 covers 9 bases. The germline V gene has CDR1 MNHNS and CDR2 SASEGT. With V trimmed by 6 bases and J by 9 bases, 6 bases remained unmatched. CDR3 length: 14 amino acids. CDR3 loop: CASRIRDRASPLHF. Written as DNA, the CDR3 is TGTGCCAGCAGGATCCGGGACAGGGCTTCACCCCTCCACTTT.

Comment on this clone: Distinct nucleotide sequences in the sample also encode this CDR3. The chain is built from TRBV5-1 and TRBJ1-4; 10 bases agree with TRBD1. The trim removed 4 bases at V and 0 bases at J, leaving 3 bases unmatched. CDR1 is SGHRS and CDR2 is YFSETQ in the germline V gene. The CDR3 contains 16 residues. CDR3 loop: CASSLGTGATNEKLFF. In DNA form, the CDR3 reads TGCGCCAGCAGCCTGGGGACAGGGGCAACTAATGAAAAACTGTTTTTT.